This TCR beta chain stems from a study of OX40 agonist ivuxolimab in advanced cancers. Study results and limitations: Certain nonresponding patients likewise had low normalized T-cell clonal expansion.

Generated by immunoSEQ multiplex PCR, the TCRdb table keeps only in-frame clones and is missing some. The table has over 55,000 clones, 90% to 95% seen once. This CDR3 has 14 amino acids. The junction had 6 bases not matched to a gene; V was cut back by 4 bases and J by 3 bases. CDR1 and CDR2 (germline): SGHRS, YFSETQ. Details on this clone: The antigen remains unidentified.

The chain carries TRBV5-1 and TRBJ1-2; 7 positions match TRBD1. This TCR was sampled from an adult with an advanced solid tumor such as melanoma, head and neck, liver or kidney cancer. Sequenced material: CD4+ or CD8+ T cells sorted from blood, taken in a trial of the OX40 agonist ivuxolimab. CDR3 region: CASSAGGGDYGYTF. The CDR3 coding sequence is TGCGCCAGCAGCGCTGGAGGGGGCGACTATGGCTACACCTTC.